The 20 T cell receptor beta chains listed next were all sequenced from one sample in a study of blood T cells in healthy people across ages. PCR was performed a second time for about 7 to 11 cycles using a sample-barcoded 5' primer and a J-beta primer mix. MiXCR was run by TCRdb on the 5' RACE reads, yielding one entry per CDR3 protein. The table records roughly 1.5 million distinct CDR3 sequences, approximately 39% of them present only once. The specimen sequenced was blood. These receptors were collected from a woman younger than 35 in good health.

The rearrangement joins TRBV28 to TRBJ1-1; D is possibly TRBD1 (5 bases). The V and J ends lost 5 bases and 4 bases respectively, with 14 bases between them. The germline V gene encodes CDR1 MDHEN and CDR2 SYDVKM. The CDR3 totals 14 residues. DNA of the CDR3: TGTGCCAGCAGTACGCCCGGGGGGGGCACTGAAGCTTTCTTT. Translating gives CASSTPGGGTEAFF.

The chain combines TRBV28 with TRBJ1-2, with TRBD1 identical over 7 bases. CDR3 length equals 14 residues. Germline V gives CDR1 MDHEN, CDR2 SYDVKM. V trimming: 4 bases; J trimming: 4 bases; junction bases outside the gene matches: 6. The CDR3 spells CASSSGGGLYGYTF. CDR3 coding DNA: TGTGCCAGCAGTTCTGGAGGGGGCCTCTATGGCTACACCTTC.

The table lists this clonotype with a few counts. V gene TRBV21-1 combines with J gene TRBJ1-3. TRBV21-1 is labeled a pseudogene. This CDR3 region has 15 residues. The CDR3 region is CASSKERWSGNTIYF. The CDR3 nucleotides are TGTGCCAGCAGCAAAGAGAGGTGGTCTGGAAACACCATATATTTT.

The V and J genes are TRBV4-1 and TRBJ2-1; D may match TRBD1 or TRBD2 (5 bases each). There are 15 residues in the CDR3. CDR1 and CDR2 (germline): MGHRA, YSYEKL. Between the trimmed V and J ends, which lost 8 bases and 3 bases, there was a span of 17 bases. CDR3 amino acids: CASRSPGTNYNEQFF. The CDR3 DNA reads TGCGCCAGCCGAAGCCCCGGGACCAACTACAATGAGCAGTTCTTC.

The J gene is TRBJ2-5, the V gene TRBV6-1, with a possible D match to TRBD2 (5 bases). CDR1 is MNHNS and CDR2 is SASEGT in the germline V gene. V was shortened by 4 bases and J by 2 bases, with 23 bases between the two germline ends. The CDR3 is made up of 18 amino acids. DNA of the CDR3: TGTGCCAGCAGTGGAGCGGTTGGTGGGGTCCAGCTTCAAGAGACCCAGTACTTC. Residues: CASSGAVGGVQLQETQYF.

This clonotype was counted many times. The chain couples TRBV5-1 to TRBJ1-2, with D unclear. CDR1 is SGHRS, CDR2 YFSETQ, per germline. The length of the CDR3 is 13 residues. Trimming shortened V by 0 bases and J by 7 bases, and 10 bases separated the two germline ends. This chain's CDR3 is CASSLVSGGGYTF. In DNA, the CDR3 is TGCGCCAGCAGCTTGGTGTCAGGAGGTGGCTACACCTTC.

The gene calls are TRBV20-1 and TRBJ2-7; D is perhaps TRBD1 (5 bases). There are 12 residues in the CDR3. The germline CDR1 and CDR2 sequences are DFQATT and SNEGSKA (reference sequence). Trimming left V 4 bases short and J 4 bases short, with 11 bases between. CDR3 in amino acids: CSATDKPYEQYF. CDR3 sequence (DNA): TGCAGTGCTACGGACAAGCCGTACGAGCAGTACTTC.

V is TRBV6-1 and J is TRBJ2-7; D is unresolved. V gave up 8 bases and J gave up 6 bases, with 11 bases separating them. In germline, CDR1 is MNHNS, CDR2 SASEGT. This CDR3 has 11 residues. The CDR3 nucleotides read TGTGCCAGCCACCGGACGGGCGAGCAGTACTTC. This codes for CASHRTGEQYF.

The chain links TRBV28 to TRBJ2-7, with D tentatively TRBD1 (6 bases). The CDR3 is 13 amino acids. Germline V gives CDR1 MDHEN, CDR2 SYDVKM. V was shortened by 2 bases and J by 2 bases, with 7 bases between the two germline ends. CDR3 in amino acids: CASSLHRAYEQYF. The CDR3 DNA sequence: TGTGCCAGCAGTTTACACAGGGCCTACGAGCAGTACTTC.

The V and J genes are TRBV7-9 and TRBJ2-6; D is possibly TRBD1 (6 bases). Germline-derived CDR1 and CDR2 are SEHNR and FQNEAQ (reference sequence). This CDR3 region has 17 residues. V was clipped by 3 bases and J by 0 bases, with 12 bases between them. The CDR3 region is CASSLHRASSGANVLTF. In nucleotides, the CDR3 is TGTGCCAGCAGCTTGCACAGGGCTAGCTCTGGGGCCAACGTCCTGACTTTC. The whole variable domain, filled in from reference TRBV7-9 and TRBJ2-6, reads DTGVSQNPRHKITKRGQNVTFRCDPISEHNRLYWYRQTLGQGPEFLTYFQNEAQLEKSRLLSDRFSAERPKGSFSTLEIQRTEQGDSAMYLCASSLHRASSGANVLTFGAGSRLTVL.

This clonotype was observed a handful of times. The rearrangement uses TRBV7-2 and TRBJ1-1; D call uncertain. The CDR3 sequence is 14 residues long. CDR1 is SGHTA, CDR2 FQGNSA, per germline. The ends were cut back, 0 bases at V and 6 bases at J, with 11 bases in the middle. The CDR3, as DNA: TGTGCCAGCAGCTTAGCGGGAGGGAGACCTGAAGCTTTCTTT. Encoded protein: CASSLAGGRPEAFF.

This sequence joins TRBV11-2 and TRBJ2-5; TRBD2 matches at 10 bases. The CDR3 runs 14 residues. Germline V gene lookup returns CDR1 SGHAT and CDR2 FQNNGV. CDR3 sequence: CVGSTGLALETQYF. In DNA form, the CDR3 reads TGTGTCGGCAGCACGGGACTAGCGTTAGAGACCCAGTACTTC.

A few counts support this clonotype. The chain uses TRBV21-1 and TRBJ2-7; TRBD2 is the table's D call and was not checked against the DNA. TRBV21-1 is an annotated pseudogene. There are 15 residues in the CDR3. The CDR3 nucleotides are TGTGCCAGCGCGGGAGGGGCGGGGAGCTCCTACGAGCAGTACTTC. This sequence encodes CASAGGAGSSYEQYF.

The chain combines TRBV7-9 with TRBJ2-5, with unresolved D. V was shortened by 5 bases and J by 7 bases, with 14 bases between the two germline ends. The length of the CDR3 is 13 residues. Per the germline V gene, CDR1 is SEHNR and CDR2 is FQNEAQ (reference sequence). CDR3 nucleotides: TGTGCCAGCAGCCCATCTGATAGCAGGACCCAGTACTTC. It encodes CASSPSDSRTQYF.

This clonotype was counted only a few times. V is TRBV20-1 and J is TRBJ2-5, with D perhaps TRBD2 (5 bases). The CDR3 runs to 12 residues. Germline CDR1 DFQATT, CDR2 SNEGSKA (reference sequence). V was shortened by 5 bases and J by 5 bases, with 12 bases between the two germline ends. CDR3 protein: CSAFTREETQYF. For the CDR3, the DNA is TGCAGTGCTTTTACTAGGGAGGAGACCCAGTACTTC.

This clonotype was counted only a few times. The chain carries TRBV27 and TRBJ2-7; D is possibly TRBD2 (6 bases). This CDR3 comprises 14 residues. The V gene lost 4 bases and the J gene lost 7 bases, with 17 bases spanning the gap. Germline CDR1 is MNHEY and CDR2 is SMNVEV (reference sequence). The CDR3 bases are TGTGCCAGCAGTTCCCCGGGGGTAGGGAGGGAGCAGTACTTC. Protein sequence: CASSSPGVGREQYF.

The chain joins TRBV11-1 to TRBJ2-2, with a possible D match to TRBD2 (6 bases). V lost 5 bases and J lost 5, with 21 bases in between. The CDR3 sequence is 17 residues long. Germline V gene lookup returns CDR1 SGHAT and CDR2 FQDESV (reference sequence). CDR3 coding DNA: TGTGCCAGCAGCCCTTCCGCGGGACGAAGAAAGACCGGGGAGCTGTTTTTT. The encoded protein is CASSPSAGRRKTGELFF.

This rearrangement joins TRBV13 to TRBJ1-5; D unresolved. The CDR3 extends over 16 amino acids. CDR1 and CDR2 (germline): PRHDT, FYEKMQ (reference sequence). V was shortened by 0 bases and J by 4 bases, with 13 bases between the two germline ends. The CDR3 bases are TGTGCCAGCAGCTTAGGCGGCAGAAGAACTAATCAGCCCCAGCATTTT. Translated: CASSLGGRRTNQPQHF.

The V gene is TRBV29-1, the J gene TRBJ2-5; a possible D gene is TRBD1 (6 bases). The CDR3 runs to 13 residues. CDR1 and CDR2 from the germline V gene are SQVTM and ANQGSEA. Trimming left V 1 base short and J 4 bases short, with 10 bases between. CDR3 residues: CSVEGTARETQYF. The CDR3 DNA follows: TGCAGCGTTGAAGGGACAGCCAGAGAGACCCAGTACTTC.

This chain connects TRBV28 to TRBJ1-3; possibly TRBD1 for D (6 bases). The germline V and J ends were trimmed by 3 bases and 2 bases, with 14 bases remaining between them. The CDR3 totals 16 residues. Germline V lookup: CDR1 MDHEN, CDR2 SYDVKM. CDR3 DNA: TGTGCCAGCAGTTTTGGGGGGGCGGGGGCTGGAAACACCATATATTTT. This encodes CASSFGGAGAGNTIYF.